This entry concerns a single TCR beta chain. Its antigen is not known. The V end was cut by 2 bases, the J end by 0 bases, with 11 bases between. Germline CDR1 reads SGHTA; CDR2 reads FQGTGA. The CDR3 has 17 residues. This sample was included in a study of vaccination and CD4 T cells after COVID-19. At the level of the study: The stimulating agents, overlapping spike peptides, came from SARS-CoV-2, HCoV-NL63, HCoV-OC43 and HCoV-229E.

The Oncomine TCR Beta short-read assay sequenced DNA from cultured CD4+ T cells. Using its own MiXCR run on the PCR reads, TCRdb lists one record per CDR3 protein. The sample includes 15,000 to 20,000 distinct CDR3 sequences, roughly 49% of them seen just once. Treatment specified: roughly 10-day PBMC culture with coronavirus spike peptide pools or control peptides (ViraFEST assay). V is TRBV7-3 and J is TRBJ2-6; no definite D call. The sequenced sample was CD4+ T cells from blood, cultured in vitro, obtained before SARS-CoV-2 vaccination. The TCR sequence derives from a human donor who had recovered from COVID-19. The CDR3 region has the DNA TGTGCCAGCAGCTTATCGGGCGGCAACTCTGGGGCCAACGTCCTGACTTTC. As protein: CASSLSGGNSGANVLTF.